A single sample is the source of the 19 T cell receptor beta chains below, sequenced in a study of PD-1 blockade in classical Hodgkin lymphoma. Profiling relied on immunoSEQ multiplex PCR, and the TCRdb table lists in-frame clones only, not all of them. The sample carries approximately 84,000 clones, about 83% recorded once. Time point here: cycle 4 day 1 (C4D1), after around six weeks of nivolumab. Patients all relapsed after autologous stem cell transplantation, and there was variation in brentuximab vedotin exposure. This specimen was peripheral blood mononuclear cells (PBMCs), taken before the fourth cycle of nivolumab. The receptors here all came from a human donor with classical Hodgkin lymphoma.

The chain joins TRBV2 to TRBJ2-7; 9 nucleotides line up with TRBD2. V was clipped by 7 bases and J by 2 bases; unmatched bases: 9. The germline V gene encodes CDR1 SNHLY and CDR2 FYNNEI. The CDR3 extends over 15 amino acids. The CDR3 here is CASMPPASGAYEQYF. In nucleotides, the CDR3 is TGTGCCAGCATGCCCCCAGCTAGCGGGGCCTACGAGCAGTACTTC.

This chain connects TRBV5-1 to TRBJ2-5; 8 bases are shared with TRBD1. CDR3 length: 15 amino acids. V lost 5 bases and J lost 2; bases outside the gene matches: 8. Germline loops: CDR1 SGHRS, CDR2 YFSETQ. Here the CDR3 DNA reads TGCGCCAGCAGGACCGGGACAGGAAATCAAGAGACCCAGTACTTC. Translating it yields CASRTGTGNQETQYF.

CDR3 residues: CASSQAGDRVYEQYF. The CDR3 region has the DNA TGTGCCAGCAGCCAAGCCGGAGACAGGGTTTACGAGCAGTACTTC. The V gene is TRBV4-2, the J gene TRBJ2-7; 7 bases fit TRBD1. Germline values: CDR1 LGHNA, CDR2 YNFKEQ. The V segment lost 1 base and the J segment 4 bases; nucleotides outside the gene matches: 7. The CDR3 consists of 15 residues.

The V call is TRBV19, the J call TRBJ2-2; possibly TRBD1 for D (8 bases). Per germline, CDR1 LNHDA and CDR2 SQIVND (reference sequence). Trimming cost V 6 bases and J 5 bases, with 13 bases left between them. The CDR3 is 14 amino acids. The CDR3 DNA reads TGTGCCAGTAGAAACAGGGGGGGGACCGGGGAGCTGTTTTTT. It specifies CASRNRGGTGELFF. The full variable domain, rest sourced from reference TRBV19 and TRBJ2-2, is DGGITQSPKYLFRKEGQNVTLSCEQNLNHDAMYWYRQDPGQGLRLIYYSQIVNDFQKGDIAEGYSVSREKKESFPLTVTSAQKNPTAFYLCASRNRGGTGELFFGEGSRLTVL.

The chain uses TRBV23-1 and TRBJ2-7; D might be TRBD1 (5 bases). TRBV23-1 is an open reading frame whose function is uncertain. This CDR3 is built from 15 residues. Trimming removed 5 bases at V and 4 bases at J, with 18 bases between. The CDR3 spells CASSYILRQSYEQYF. The CDR3 DNA reads TGCGCCAGCAGTTATATATTACGACAGAGTTACGAGCAGTACTTC.

V is TRBV5-1 and J is TRBJ1-2; no clear D. The V and J ends lost 2 bases and 5 bases respectively, with 10 bases between them. CDR1 and CDR2 (germline): SGHRS, YFSETQ. This CDR3 contains 13 residues. CDR3 nucleotide sequence: TGCGCCAGCAGCTTAGGGAACTCGTATGGCTACACCTTC. This gives the protein CASSLGNSYGYTF.

This chain links TRBV5-8 with TRBJ2-1; no clear D gene. Trimming removed 3 bases from V and 7 bases from J, with 2 bases in between. The CDR3 is made up of 10 amino acids. Germline V gene sequence: CDR1 SGHTS, CDR2 YDEGEE. CDR3 protein: CASSWNEQFF. In nucleotides, the CDR3 is TGTGCCAGCAGCTGGAATGAGCAGTTCTTC.

The chain joins TRBV10-3 to TRBJ2-1, with D possibly being TRBD2 (5 bases). The CDR3 runs to 13 residues. Trimming shortened V by 6 bases and J by 9 bases, and 15 bases separated the two germline ends. The V gene's germline CDR1 is ENHRY and CDR2 SYGVKD. In nucleotides, the CDR3 is TGTGCCATCAGCCCCGAGGGTTGGGCTGAGCAGTTCTTC. This encodes CAISPEGWAEQFF.

This clone was recorded many times. The gene calls are TRBV5-1 and TRBJ2-1; TRBD2 matches at 11 bases. The CDR3 runs 17 residues. Germline trimming cut 3 bases from V and 4 bases from J; bases unmatched to any gene: 9. Germline CDR1 SGHRS, CDR2 YFSETQ. The CDR3 bases are TGCGCCAGCAGCTGGCCGGGACTAGCGGAGAAGTACAATGAGCAGTTCTTC. Translated, it gives CASSWPGLAEKYNEQFF. The variable domain in full, with the rest retrieved from reference TRBV5-1 and TRBJ2-1, is KAGVTQTPRYLIKTRGQQVTLSCSPISGHRSVSWYQQTPGQGLQFLFEYFSETQRNKGNFPGRFSGRQFSNSRSEMNVSTLELGDSALYLCASSWPGLAEKYNEQFFGPGTRLTVL.

This clone appeared a single time. V is TRBV5-4 and J is TRBJ1-5; 9 nucleotides agree with TRBD1. The CDR3 contains 15 residues. V was pared by 0 bases and J by 2 bases, with 0 bases of the junction left unmatched. Germline V gives CDR1 SGHNT, CDR2 YYREEE (reference sequence). CDR3 sequence (DNA): TGTGCCAGCAGCTTGGGGACAGGGGGCAATCAGCCCCAGCATTTT. Its protein product is CASSLGTGGNQPQHF.

The rearrangement links TRBV5-1 to TRBJ2-5; 10 bases align to TRBD2. V gave up 4 bases and J gave up 5 bases; unmatched junction bases: 8. The V gene's germline CDR1 is SGHRS and CDR2 YFSETQ. This CDR3 has 15 residues. Here the CDR3 reads CASSPLAGEQETQYF. The CDR3 DNA sequence: TGCGCCAGCAGCCCCCTAGCGGGGGAACAGGAGACCCAGTACTTC.

The chain uses TRBV19 and TRBJ1-1, with D hard to call. This CDR3 region has 14 residues. CDR1 and CDR2 (germline): LNHDA, SQIVND (reference sequence). Trimming cost V 1 base and J 8 bases, with 14 bases left between them. The DNA of the CDR3 is TGTGCCAGTAGTATAGTTTCCGGCCCGTCCGAAGCTTTCTTT. It yields the protein CASSIVSGPSEAFF.

This sequence joins TRBV5-1 and TRBJ1-4, with 7 bases identical to TRBD1. The germline V gene encodes CDR1 SGHRS and CDR2 YFSETQ. The CDR3 runs to 15 residues. Germline trimming cut 5 bases from V and 7 bases from J; bases unmatched to any gene: 11. CDR3 DNA sequence: TGCGCCAGCAGTCCAGGGGGAAGTCTGAGTGAAAAACTGTTTTTT. The encoded protein is CASSPGGSLSEKLFF.

This clone was seen just once. V gene TRBV6-5 combines with J gene TRBJ2-7, with 7 bases that match TRBD1. The CDR3 is 13 residues long. Germline assignment: CDR1 MNHEY and CDR2 SVGAGI. With V trimmed by 5 bases and J by 4 bases, 5 bases remained unmatched. CDR3 region: CASSNYRGYEQYF. CDR3 DNA sequence: TGTGCCAGCAGTAACTACAGGGGTTACGAGCAGTACTTC.

On this clone itself: Here the CDR3 omits its conserved ending phenylalanine or tryptophan, so a read error is the likely source. The DNA is left out, because the CDR3 cannot be placed on it with certainty; the CDR3 is given as TCRdb lists it. V gene TRBV21-1 combines with J gene TRBJ2-7. TRBV21-1 is marked as a pseudogene. The CDR3 comprises 8 residues, both ends counted. The CDR3 loop reads CASSNPGL.

This clone was picked up one time. The genes are TRBV4-3 and TRBJ1-2, with D maybe TRBD1 (5 bases). Trimming removed 1 base from V and 2 bases from J, with 23 bases in between. Germline V gene sequence: CDR1 LGHNA, CDR2 YSLEER. The CDR3 loop spans 19 amino acids. DNA for the CDR3: TGCGCCAGCAGCCAAGTTCCGGGACTCGGACACACGGCGAACTATGGCTACACCTTC. Translated: CASSQVPGLGHTANYGYTF.

The chain joins TRBV15 to TRBJ1-4; no reliable D call. The V and J ends lost 0 bases and 2 bases respectively, with 13 bases between them. The CDR3 is made up of 17 amino acids. The V gene's germline CDR1 is LNHNV and CDR2 YYDKDF (reference sequence). Here the CDR3 reads CATSRDPVGGTNEKLFF. CDR3 DNA sequence: TGTGCCACCAGCAGAGATCCGGTTGGTGGGACTAATGAAAAACTGTTTTTT.

The chain combines TRBV28 with TRBJ1-2; TRBD1 might be the D (6 bases). The ends were cut back, 3 bases at V and 8 bases at J, with 16 bases in the middle. The CDR3 spans 14 residues. Germline V gives CDR1 MDHEN, CDR2 SYDVKM. The CDR3 coding sequence is TGTGCCAGCAGTTTCCCCCCCACAGGGTCCGGCTACACCTTC. Its translation: CASSFPPTGSGYTF.

A single count supports this clone. The CDR3 nucleotides read TGTGCCAGCAGCTTAGGGCAGGCACGGGGCCAAGAGACCCAGTACTTC. Its protein product is CASSLGQARGQETQYF. This chain links TRBV7-6 with TRBJ2-5; TRBD2 might be the D (5 bases). CDR1 and CDR2 from the germline V gene are SGHVS and FNYEAQ. Trimming removed 1 base from V and 1 base from J, with 13 bases in between. The CDR3 is made up of 16 amino acids.